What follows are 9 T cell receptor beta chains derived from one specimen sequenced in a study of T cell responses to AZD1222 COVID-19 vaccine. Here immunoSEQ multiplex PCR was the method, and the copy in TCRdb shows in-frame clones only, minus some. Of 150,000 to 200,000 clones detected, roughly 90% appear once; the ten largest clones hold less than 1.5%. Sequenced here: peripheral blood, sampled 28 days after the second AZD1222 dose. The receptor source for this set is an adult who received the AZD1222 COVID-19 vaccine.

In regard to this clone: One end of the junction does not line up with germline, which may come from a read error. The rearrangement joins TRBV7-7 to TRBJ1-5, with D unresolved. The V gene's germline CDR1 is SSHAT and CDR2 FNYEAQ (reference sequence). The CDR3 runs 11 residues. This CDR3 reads CASSLGLSQHF. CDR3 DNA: TGTGCTAGCAGCTTAGGGCTTTCCCAGCATTTT.

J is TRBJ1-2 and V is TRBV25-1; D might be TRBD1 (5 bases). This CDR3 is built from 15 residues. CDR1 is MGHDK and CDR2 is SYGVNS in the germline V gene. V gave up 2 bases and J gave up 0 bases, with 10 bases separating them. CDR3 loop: CASSEIGATNYGYTF. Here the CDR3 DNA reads TGTGCCAGCAGTGAAATCGGGGCTACTAACTATGGCTACACCTTC.

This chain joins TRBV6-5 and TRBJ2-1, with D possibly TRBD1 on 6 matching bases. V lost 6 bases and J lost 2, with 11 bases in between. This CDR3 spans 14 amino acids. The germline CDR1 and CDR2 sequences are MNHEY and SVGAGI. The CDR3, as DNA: TGTGCCAGCAGCCCCGGGACAACCTACAATGAGCAGTTCTTC. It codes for CASSPGTTYNEQFF.

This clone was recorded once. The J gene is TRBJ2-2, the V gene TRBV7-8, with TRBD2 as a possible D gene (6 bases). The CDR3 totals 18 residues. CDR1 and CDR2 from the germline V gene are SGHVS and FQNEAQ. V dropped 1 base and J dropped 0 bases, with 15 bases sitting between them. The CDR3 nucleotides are TGTGCCAGCAGCTTAGGTTTAGCCGGGAGTTCGAACACCGGGGAGCTGTTTTTT. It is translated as CASSLGLAGSSNTGELFF.

CDR3 sequence (DNA): TGCAGCGTTGAAGGCCCGGGGGGGAAGAACACTGAAGCTTTCTTT. This encodes CSVEGPGGKNTEAFF. The V and J genes are TRBV29-1 and TRBJ1-1, with D possibly matching TRBD1 (5 bases). Germline V gene sequence: CDR1 SQVTM, CDR2 ANQGSEA. V dropped 1 base and J dropped 1 base, with 13 bases sitting between them. The CDR3 length is 15 residues.

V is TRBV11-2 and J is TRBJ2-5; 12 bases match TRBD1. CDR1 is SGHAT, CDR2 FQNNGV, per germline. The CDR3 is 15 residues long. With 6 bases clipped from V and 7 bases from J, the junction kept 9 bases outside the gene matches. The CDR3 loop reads CASSTGTGGGVTQYF. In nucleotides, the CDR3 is TGTGCCAGCAGTACCGGGACAGGGGGCGGCGTGACCCAGTACTTC. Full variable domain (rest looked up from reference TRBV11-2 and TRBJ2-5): EAGVAQSPRYKIIEKRQSVAFWCNPISGHATLYWYQQILGQGPKLLIQFQNNGVVDDSQLPKDRFSAERLKGVDSTLKIQPAKLEDSAVYLCASSTGTGGGVTQYFGPGTRLLVL.

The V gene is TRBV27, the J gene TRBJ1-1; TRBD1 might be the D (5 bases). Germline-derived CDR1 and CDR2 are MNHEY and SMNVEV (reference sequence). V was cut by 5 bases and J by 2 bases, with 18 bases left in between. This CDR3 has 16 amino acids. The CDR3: CASSTYHRRLNTEAFF. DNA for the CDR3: TGTGCCAGCAGTACTTACCACAGGCGGCTAAACACTGAAGCTTTCTTT.

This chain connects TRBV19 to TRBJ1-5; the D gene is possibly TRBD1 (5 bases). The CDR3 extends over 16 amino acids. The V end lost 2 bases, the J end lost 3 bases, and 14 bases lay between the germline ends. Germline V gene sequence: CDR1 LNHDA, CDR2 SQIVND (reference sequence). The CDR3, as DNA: TGTGCCAGTAGTATATCGCACCGGGGGAACAATCAGCCCCAGCATTTT. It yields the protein CASSISHRGNNQPQHF.

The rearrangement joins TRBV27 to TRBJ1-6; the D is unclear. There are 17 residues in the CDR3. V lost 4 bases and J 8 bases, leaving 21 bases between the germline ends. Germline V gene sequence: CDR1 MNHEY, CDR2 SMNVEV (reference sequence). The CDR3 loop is CASSSQTATVQYSPLHF. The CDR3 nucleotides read TGTGCCAGCAGTTCCCAAACAGCCACTGTGCAATATTCACCCCTCCACTTT.